The clone carrying this TCR beta chain is categorized as medium-sized (0.01 to 0.1%). The target antigen is unknown. TCRdb redid the calling of the 5' RACE reads with MiXCR, one entry per CDR3 protein. The table includes 10,000 to 15,000 distinct CDR3 sequences, approximately 3% detected once. CDR3 length: 15 amino acids. V trimming: 4 bases; J trimming: 6 bases; junction bases outside the gene matches: 11. Germline V gives CDR1 SGDLS, CDR2 YYNGEE. The sample is drawn from a study of CD8 T cells in ankylosing spondylitis. General study points: One TCR beta motif, made up of seven to nine highly homologous variants, appeared characteristic of ankylosing spondylitis blood. The authors found the disease-linked clones to be CD8+ and relatively rare in peripheral blood.

This receptor was obtained from a male donor with ankylosing spondylitis or in good health (not recorded which). The specimen sequenced was blood, either unsorted or a sorted T cell fraction (not recorded which). The chain couples TRBV9 to TRBJ2-5; 8 bases fit TRBD2. CDR3 nucleotide sequence: TGTGCCAGCAGCCCCGCGGGGGGCCCAAGGCAGACCCAGTACTTC. Translated: CASSPAGGPRQTQYF.